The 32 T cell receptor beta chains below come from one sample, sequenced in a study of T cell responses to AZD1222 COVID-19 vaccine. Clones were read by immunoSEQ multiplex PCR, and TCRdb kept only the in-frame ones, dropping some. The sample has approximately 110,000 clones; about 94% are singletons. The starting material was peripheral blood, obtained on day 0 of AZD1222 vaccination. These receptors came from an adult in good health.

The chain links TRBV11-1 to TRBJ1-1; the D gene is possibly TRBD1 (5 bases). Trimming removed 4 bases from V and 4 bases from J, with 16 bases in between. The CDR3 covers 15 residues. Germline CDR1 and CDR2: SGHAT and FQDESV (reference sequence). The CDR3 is CASSSQGEVGTEAFF. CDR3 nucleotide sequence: TGTGCCAGCAGCTCCCAGGGCGAGGTTGGCACTGAAGCTTTCTTT.

The CDR3 here is CASSLYGQGEGNTIYF. For the CDR3, the DNA is TGTGCCAGCAGCTTATACGGACAGGGAGAAGGAAACACCATATATTTT. The chain combines TRBV7-9 with TRBJ1-3; the match to TRBD1 covers 8 bases. The CDR3 extends over 16 amino acids. Looked up from germline, CDR1 is SEHNR and CDR2 is FQNEAQ (reference sequence). V was clipped by 2 bases and J by 4 bases; unmatched bases: 7.

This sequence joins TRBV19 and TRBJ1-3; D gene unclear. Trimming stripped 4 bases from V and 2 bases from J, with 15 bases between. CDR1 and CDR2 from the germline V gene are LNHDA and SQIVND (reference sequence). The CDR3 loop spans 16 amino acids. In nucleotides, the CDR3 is TGTGCCAGTAGTAGGAGGAGGGTCCTCACTGGAAACACCATATATTTT. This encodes CASSRRRVLTGNTIYF.

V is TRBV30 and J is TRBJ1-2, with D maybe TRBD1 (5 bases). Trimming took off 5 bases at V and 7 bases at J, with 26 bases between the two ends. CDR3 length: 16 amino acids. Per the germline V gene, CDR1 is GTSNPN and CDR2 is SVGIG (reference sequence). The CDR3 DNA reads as TGTGCCTGGGGCAAGGGACTAGCGGGAGACTTTCTTGGCTACACCTTC. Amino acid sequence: CAWGKGLAGDFLGYTF.

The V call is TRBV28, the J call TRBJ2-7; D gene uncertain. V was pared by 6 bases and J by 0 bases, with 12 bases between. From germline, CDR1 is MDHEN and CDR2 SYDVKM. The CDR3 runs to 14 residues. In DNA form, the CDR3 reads TGTGCCAGCAGCTATACGTACTTCTCCTACGAGCAGTACTTC. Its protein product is CASSYTYFSYEQYF.

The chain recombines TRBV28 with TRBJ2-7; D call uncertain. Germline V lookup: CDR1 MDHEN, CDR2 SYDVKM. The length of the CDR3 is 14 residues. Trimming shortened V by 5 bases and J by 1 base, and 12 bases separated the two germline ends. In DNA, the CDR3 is TGTGCCAGCAGTCCCACCCTGGGGTCCTACGAGCAGTACTTC. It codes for CASSPTLGSYEQYF.

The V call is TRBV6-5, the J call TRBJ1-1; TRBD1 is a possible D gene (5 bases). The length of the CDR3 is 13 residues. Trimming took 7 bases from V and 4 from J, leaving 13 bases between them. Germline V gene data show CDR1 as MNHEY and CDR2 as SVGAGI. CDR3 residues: CASTLARVTEAFF. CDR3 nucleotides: TGTGCCAGCACCTTAGCCAGGGTCACTGAAGCTTTCTTT.

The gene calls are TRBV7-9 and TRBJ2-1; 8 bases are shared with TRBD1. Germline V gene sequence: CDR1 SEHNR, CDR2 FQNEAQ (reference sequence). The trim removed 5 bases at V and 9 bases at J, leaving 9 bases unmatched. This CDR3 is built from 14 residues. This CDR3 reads CASSPSTGGIEQFF. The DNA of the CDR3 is TGTGCCAGCAGCCCATCTACAGGGGGTATTGAGCAGTTCTTC.

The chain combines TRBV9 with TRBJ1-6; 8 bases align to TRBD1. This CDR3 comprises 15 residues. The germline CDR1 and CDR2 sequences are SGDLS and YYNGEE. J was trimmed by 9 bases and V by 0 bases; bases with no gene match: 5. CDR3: CASSVGDRMTSPLHF. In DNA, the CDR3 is TGTGCCAGCAGCGTAGGGGACAGGATGACTTCACCCCTCCACTTT.

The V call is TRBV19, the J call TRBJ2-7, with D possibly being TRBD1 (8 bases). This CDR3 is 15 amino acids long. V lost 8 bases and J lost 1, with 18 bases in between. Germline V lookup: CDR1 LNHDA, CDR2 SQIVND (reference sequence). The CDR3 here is CASASGTGFSYEQYF. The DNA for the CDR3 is TGTGCCAGTGCAAGCGGGACAGGCTTTTCCTACGAGCAGTACTTC.

CDR3 in DNA: TGTGCCTGGAGCCCAGGGGCCGCGGACACCTTC. Its translation: CAWSPGAADTF. The chain is built from TRBV30 and TRBJ1-2; D is perhaps TRBD1 (6 bases). The CDR3 is 11 residues long. Trimming removed 3 bases from V and 12 bases from J, with 14 bases in between. Germline V CDR1 and CDR2: GTSNPN, SVGIG (reference sequence).

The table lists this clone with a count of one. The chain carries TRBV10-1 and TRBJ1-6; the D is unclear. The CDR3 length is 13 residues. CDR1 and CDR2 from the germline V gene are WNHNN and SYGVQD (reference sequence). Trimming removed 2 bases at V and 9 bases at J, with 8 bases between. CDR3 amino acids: CASSEDLLSPLHF. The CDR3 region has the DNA TGCGCCAGCAGTGAGGACCTCCTTTCACCCCTCCACTTT.

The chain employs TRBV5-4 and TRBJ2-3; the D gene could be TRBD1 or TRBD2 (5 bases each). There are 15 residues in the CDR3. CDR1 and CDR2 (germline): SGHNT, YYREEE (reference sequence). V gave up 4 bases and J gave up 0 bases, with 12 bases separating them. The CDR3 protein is CASSPNWGSTDTQYF. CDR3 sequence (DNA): TGTGCCAGCAGCCCGAATTGGGGGAGCACAGATACGCAGTATTTT.

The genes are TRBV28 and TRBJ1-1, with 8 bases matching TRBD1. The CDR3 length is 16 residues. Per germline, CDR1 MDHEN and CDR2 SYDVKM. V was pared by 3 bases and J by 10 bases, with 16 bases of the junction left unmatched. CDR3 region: CASSFSIGQGAFGAFF. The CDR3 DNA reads TGTGCCAGCAGTTTCTCGATTGGGCAGGGGGCGTTCGGAGCTTTCTTT.

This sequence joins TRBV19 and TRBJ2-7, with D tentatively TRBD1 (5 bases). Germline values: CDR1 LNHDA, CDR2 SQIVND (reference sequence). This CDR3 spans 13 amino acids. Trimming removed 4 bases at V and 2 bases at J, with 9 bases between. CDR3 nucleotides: TGTGCCAGTAGTAATCAGGGTCCCTACGAGCAGTACTTC. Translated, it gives CASSNQGPYEQYF.

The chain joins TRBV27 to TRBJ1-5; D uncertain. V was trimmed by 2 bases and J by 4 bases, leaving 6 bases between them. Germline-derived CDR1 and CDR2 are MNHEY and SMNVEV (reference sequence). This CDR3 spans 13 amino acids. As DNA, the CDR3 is TGTGCCAGCAGTTTAATGGGTAATCAGCCCCAGCATTTT. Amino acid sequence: CASSLMGNQPQHF.

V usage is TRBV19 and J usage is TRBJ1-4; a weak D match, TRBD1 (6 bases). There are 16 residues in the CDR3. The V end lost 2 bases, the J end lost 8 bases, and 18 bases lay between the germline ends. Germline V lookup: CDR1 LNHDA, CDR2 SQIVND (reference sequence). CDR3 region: CASSITWSGVREKLFF. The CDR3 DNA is TGTGCCAGTAGTATAACTTGGTCAGGGGTCAGAGAAAAACTGTTTTTT.

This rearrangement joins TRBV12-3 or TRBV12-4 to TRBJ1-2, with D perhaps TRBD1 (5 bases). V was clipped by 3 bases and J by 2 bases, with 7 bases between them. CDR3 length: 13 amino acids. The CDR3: CASSFGQNYGYTF. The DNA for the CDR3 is TGTGCCAGCAGTTTTGGACAAAACTATGGCTACACCTTC.

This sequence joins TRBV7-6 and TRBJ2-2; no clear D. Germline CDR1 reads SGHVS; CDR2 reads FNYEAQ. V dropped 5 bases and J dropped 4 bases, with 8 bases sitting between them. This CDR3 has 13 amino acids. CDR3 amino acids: CASSARSTGELFF. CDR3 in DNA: TGTGCCAGCAGCGCCAGATCCACCGGGGAGCTGTTTTTT.

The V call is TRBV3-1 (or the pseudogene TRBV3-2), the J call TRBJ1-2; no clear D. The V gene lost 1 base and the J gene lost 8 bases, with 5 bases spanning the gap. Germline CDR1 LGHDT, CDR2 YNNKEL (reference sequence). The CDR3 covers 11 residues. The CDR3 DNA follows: TGTGCCAGCAGCCAAGTCGGAGGCTACACCTTC. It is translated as CASSQVGGYTF.

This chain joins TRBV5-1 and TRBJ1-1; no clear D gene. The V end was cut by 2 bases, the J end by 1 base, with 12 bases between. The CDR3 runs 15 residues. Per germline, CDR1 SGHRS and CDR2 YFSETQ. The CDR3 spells CASSLTPSKNTEAFF. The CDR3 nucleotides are TGCGCCAGCAGCTTAACCCCCAGCAAGAACACTGAAGCTTTCTTT.

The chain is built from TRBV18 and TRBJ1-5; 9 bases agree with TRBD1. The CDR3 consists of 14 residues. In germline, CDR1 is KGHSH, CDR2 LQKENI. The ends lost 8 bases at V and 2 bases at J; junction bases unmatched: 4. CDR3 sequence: CASATGGGNQPQHF. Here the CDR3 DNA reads TGTGCCAGCGCGACAGGGGGTGGCAATCAGCCCCAGCATTTT.

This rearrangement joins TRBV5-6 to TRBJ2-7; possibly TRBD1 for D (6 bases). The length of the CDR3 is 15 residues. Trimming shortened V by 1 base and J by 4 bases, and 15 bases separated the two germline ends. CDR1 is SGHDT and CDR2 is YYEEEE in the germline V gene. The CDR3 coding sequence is TGTGCCAGCAGCTTGAGTCCAGGGGCTATATACGAGCAGTACTTC. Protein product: CASSLSPGAIYEQYF.

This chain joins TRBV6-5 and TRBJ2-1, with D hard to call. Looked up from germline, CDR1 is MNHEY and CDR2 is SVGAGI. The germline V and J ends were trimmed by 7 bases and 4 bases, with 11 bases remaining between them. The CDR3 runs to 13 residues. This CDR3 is CASKKTGYNEQFF. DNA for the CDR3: TGTGCCAGCAAAAAAACCGGGTACAATGAGCAGTTCTTC.

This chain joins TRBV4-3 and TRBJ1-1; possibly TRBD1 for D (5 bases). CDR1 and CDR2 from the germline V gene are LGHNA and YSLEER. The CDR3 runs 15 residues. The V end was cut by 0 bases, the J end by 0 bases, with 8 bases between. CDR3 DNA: TGCGCCAGCAGCCAAGATCCACAGGTGAACACTGAAGCTTTCTTT. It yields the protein CASSQDPQVNTEAFF.

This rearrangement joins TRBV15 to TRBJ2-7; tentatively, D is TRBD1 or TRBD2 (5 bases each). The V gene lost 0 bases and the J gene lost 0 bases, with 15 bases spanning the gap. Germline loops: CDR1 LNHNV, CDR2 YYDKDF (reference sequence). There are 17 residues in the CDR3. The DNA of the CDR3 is TGTGCCACCAGCAGAGACATAGGGGACCAATTCTCCTACGAGCAGTACTTC. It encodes CATSRDIGDQFSYEQYF. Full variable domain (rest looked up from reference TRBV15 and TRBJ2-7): DAMVIQNPRYQVTQFGKPVTLSCSQTLNHNVMYWYQQKSSQAPKLLFHYYDKDFNNEADTPDNFQSRRPNTSFCFLDIRSPGLGDTAMYLCATSRDIGDQFSYEQYFGPGTRLTVT.

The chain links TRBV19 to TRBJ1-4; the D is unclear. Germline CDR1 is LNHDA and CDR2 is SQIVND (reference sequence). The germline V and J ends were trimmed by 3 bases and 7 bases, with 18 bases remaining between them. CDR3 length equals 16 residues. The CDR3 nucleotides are TGTGCCAGTAGTATGAGCCCCGGGGTACGTGGTGAAAAACTGTTTTTT. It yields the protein CASSMSPGVRGEKLFF.

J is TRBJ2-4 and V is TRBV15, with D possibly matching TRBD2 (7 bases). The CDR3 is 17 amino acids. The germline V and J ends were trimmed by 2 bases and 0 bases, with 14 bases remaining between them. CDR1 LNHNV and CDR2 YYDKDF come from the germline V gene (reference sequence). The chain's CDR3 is CATSRLAGALAKNIQYF. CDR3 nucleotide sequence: TGTGCCACCAGCAGACTGGCGGGGGCCTTAGCCAAAAACATTCAGTACTTC.

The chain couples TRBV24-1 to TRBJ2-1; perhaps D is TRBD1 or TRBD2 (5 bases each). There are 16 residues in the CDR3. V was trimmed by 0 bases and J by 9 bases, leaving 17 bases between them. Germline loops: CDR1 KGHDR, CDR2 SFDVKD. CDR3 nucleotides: TGTGCCACCAGTGATTTGAGTGGGGGACGCCGGGGTGAGCAGTTCTTC. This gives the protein CATSDLSGGRRGEQFF.

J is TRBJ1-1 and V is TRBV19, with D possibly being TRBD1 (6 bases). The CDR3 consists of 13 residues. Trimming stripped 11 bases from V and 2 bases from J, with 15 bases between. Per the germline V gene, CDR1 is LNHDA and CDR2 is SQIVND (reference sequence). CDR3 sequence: CAGRTGPNTEAFF. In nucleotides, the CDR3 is TGTGCCGGGAGAACAGGGCCCAACACTGAAGCTTTCTTT.

DNA for the CDR3: TGTGCCAGCAGCCTACGCTGGACAGCGACCTACGAGCAGTACTTC. This sequence encodes CASSLRWTATYEQYF. This chain joins TRBV3-1 (or the pseudogene TRBV3-2) and TRBJ2-7; D is possibly TRBD1 (6 bases). CDR3 length: 15 residues. The ends were cut back, 4 bases at V and 2 bases at J, with 15 bases in the middle. The V gene's germline CDR1 is LGHDT and CDR2 YNNKEL (reference sequence).

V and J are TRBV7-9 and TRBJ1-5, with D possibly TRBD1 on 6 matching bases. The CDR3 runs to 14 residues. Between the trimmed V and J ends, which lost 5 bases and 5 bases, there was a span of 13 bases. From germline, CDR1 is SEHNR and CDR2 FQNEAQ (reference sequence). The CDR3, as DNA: TGTGCCAGCAGCCAAGGACAGAAGTATCAGCCCCAGCATTTT. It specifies CASSQGQKYQPQHF.